These T cell receptor beta chains were read from a single sample in a study of spatial heterogeneity in lung cancer. One entry per CDR3 protein results from TCRdb running MiXCR on the 5' RACE reads. Of over 15,000 distinct CDR3 sequences in the sample, 5.5% to 8% are singletons; the top ten hold approximately 3.5%. The sequencing used lung tumor tissue, collected at surgery. These receptors came from a female donor with early-stage non-small cell lung cancer. Both conserved end residues are part of each CDR3. A D gene is named only where the DNA matches it firmly. A row's size may be missing; if present it is once, few, many or a size class.

v_gene: TRBV20-1
abundance: many
d_gene: TRBD2
len: 14
j_gene: TRBJ2-7
CDR3nt: TGCAGTGCTAGAGGTAGCGGGAGGCGGAACGAGCAGTACTTC
CDR3aa: CSARGSGRRNEQYF

v_gene: TRBV6-1
abundance: many
d_gene: TRBD1
len: 17
j_gene: TRBJ1-4
CDR3nt: TGTGCCAGCAGGAGGACAGGGGGGGGAAGGGGTGGAGAAAAACTGTTTTTT
CDR3aa: CASRRTGGGRGGEKLFF

v_gene: TRBV6-2/TRBV6-3
abundance: -
d_gene: TRBD1
len: 13
j_gene: TRBJ2-5
CDR3nt: TGTGCCAGCAGTTCCCGGACAGGTGGGACCCAGTACTTC
CDR3aa: CASSSRTGGTQYF

v_gene: TRBV3-1
abundance: many
d_gene: -
len: 16
j_gene: TRBJ2-7
CDR3nt: TGTGCCAGCAGCCATTATTTGAAGGGAGAGGGCTACGAGCAGTACTTC
CDR3aa: CASSHYLKGEGYEQYF

v_gene: TRBV7-2
abundance: many
d_gene: -
len: 13
j_gene: TRBJ1-1
CDR3nt: TGTGCCAGCAGCTTAAGGCGGGACACTGAAGCTTTCTTT
CDR3aa: CASSLRRDTEAFF

v_gene: TRBV28
abundance: many
d_gene: -
len: 17
j_gene: TRBJ2-3
CDR3nt: TGTGCCAGCAGTCTATGGGATCTAGCGAGCTCTGCAGATACGCAGTATTTT
CDR3aa: CASSLWDLASSADTQYF

v_gene: TRBV7-2
abundance: -
d_gene: TRBD2
len: 18
j_gene: TRBJ2-5
CDR3nt: TGTGCCAGCAGCCCACCGCCGGGGACTAGCGGGATCCAAGAGACCCAGTACTTC
CDR3aa: CASSPPPGTSGIQETQYF

v_gene: TRBV9
abundance: -
d_gene: -
len: 16
j_gene: TRBJ2-1
CDR3nt: TGTGCCAGCAGCGTAGCCCCCGCGACAGGGGAGGGTGAGCAGTTCTTC
CDR3aa: CASSVAPATGEGEQFF

v_gene: TRBV11-3
abundance: many
d_gene: -
len: 18
j_gene: TRBJ2-1
CDR3nt: TGTGCCAGCAGTTTAGCCGATTCGTCCCGCAGCTCCTACAATGAGCAGTTCTTC
CDR3aa: CASSLADSSRSSYNEQFF

v_gene: TRBV7-8
abundance: -
d_gene: -
len: 17
j_gene: TRBJ1-6
CDR3nt: TGTGCCAGCAGCTTTCTTGAAGGGTGGCGGTGGAATTCACCCCTCCACTTT
CDR3aa: CASSFLEGWRWNSPLHF

v_gene: TRBV18
abundance: many
d_gene: -
len: 15
j_gene: TRBJ2-7
CDR3nt: TGTGCCAGCTCACCCCGGCAGGGGCAGACCTACGAGCAGTACTTC
CDR3aa: CASSPRQGQTYEQYF

v_gene: TRBV12-3/TRBV12-4
abundance: many
d_gene: TRBD1
len: 14
j_gene: TRBJ1-6
CDR3nt: TGTGCCAGCAGTCCGACAGGGGGCGGCTCACCCCTCCACTTT
CDR3aa: CASSPTGGGSPLHF

v_gene: TRBV29-1
abundance: few
d_gene: -
len: 11
j_gene: TRBJ2-1
CDR3nt: TGCAGCGTTGAGTGGGGGAAGGGGCAGTTCTTC
CDR3aa: CSVEWGKGQFF

v_gene: TRBV6-2/TRBV6-3
abundance: many
d_gene: TRBD2
len: 12
j_gene: TRBJ2-1
CDR3nt: TGTGCCAGCAGTCCAGGACTAGCGGACAAGTTCTTC
CDR3aa: CASSPGLADKFF

v_gene: TRBV5-1
abundance: -
d_gene: -
len: 12
j_gene: TRBJ1-1
CDR3nt: TGCGCCAGCAGCTTTGACCGGACAGAAGCTTTCTTT
CDR3aa: CASSFDRTEAFF

v_gene: TRBV28
abundance: -
d_gene: -
len: 12
j_gene: TRBJ2-3
CDR3nt: TGTGCCAGCAGGCCCCGCACAGATACGCAGTATTTT
CDR3aa: CASRPRTDTQYF

v_gene: TRBV3-1
abundance: -
d_gene: TRBD2
len: 14
j_gene: TRBJ2-7
CDR3nt: TGTGCCAGCAGTATACTAGCGGGATCCTACGAGCAGTACTTC
CDR3aa: CASSILAGSYEQYF

v_gene: TRBV19
abundance: many
d_gene: -
len: 14
j_gene: TRBJ2-7
CDR3nt: TGTGCCAGTAGTCGGTCAGCGGTTACCTACGAGCAGTACTTC
CDR3aa: CASSRSAVTYEQYF

v_gene: TRBV4-3
abundance: many
d_gene: -
len: 16
j_gene: TRBJ2-3
CDR3nt: TGCGCCAGCAGCCAAGAACAAGGTACTAGCACAGATACGCAGTATTTT
CDR3aa: CASSQEQGTSTDTQYF

v_gene: TRBV27
abundance: many
d_gene: TRBD2
len: 14
j_gene: TRBJ2-1
CDR3nt: TGTGCCAGCAGTGGGCTAGCGGGAGTGGATGAGCAGTTCTTC
CDR3aa: CASSGLAGVDEQFF

v_gene: TRBV20-1
abundance: many
d_gene: -
len: 14
j_gene: TRBJ1-2
CDR3nt: TGCAGTGCTAGGGGAACAGTACCTAACTATGGCTACACCTTC
CDR3aa: CSARGTVPNYGYTF

v_gene: TRBV6-8
abundance: many
d_gene: -
len: 20
j_gene: TRBJ2-1
CDR3nt: TGTGCCAGCAGTTACCTCTTAGGGGGGGACCCAACACAGGACTACAATGAGCAGTTCTTC
CDR3aa: CASSYLLGGDPTQDYNEQFF

v_gene: TRBV20-1
abundance: once
d_gene: -
len: 15
j_gene: TRBJ1-5
CDR3nt: TGCAGTGCTAGAGATCTGCCGCAGGGAAATCAGCCCCAGCATTTT
CDR3aa: CSARDLPQGNQPQHF

v_gene: TRBV7-2
abundance: many
d_gene: -
len: 16
j_gene: TRBJ1-6
CDR3nt: TGTGCCAGCAGCTTTTATTCAGGGAGCTATAATTCACCCCTCCACTTT
CDR3aa: CASSFYSGSYNSPLHF

v_gene: TRBV9
abundance: -
d_gene: TRBD2
len: 18
j_gene: TRBJ2-1
CDR3nt: TGTGCCAGCAGCGTAGGGTTCGCGGGAGGGCCAAGGGGGTATGAGCAGTTCTTC
CDR3aa: CASSVGFAGGPRGYEQFF

v_gene: TRBV5-1
abundance: -
d_gene: -
len: 15
j_gene: TRBJ1-1
CDR3nt: TGCGCCAGCAGCCCTAATGGGGGGTCGAACACTGAAGCTTTCTTT
CDR3aa: CASSPNGGSNTEAFF

v_gene: TRBV18
abundance: many
d_gene: -
len: 14
j_gene: TRBJ2-5
CDR3nt: TGTGCCAGCTCACCGGCGGTAAGGGAAGAGACCCAGTACTTC
CDR3aa: CASSPAVREETQYF

v_gene: TRBV29-1
abundance: -
d_gene: -
len: 14
j_gene: TRBJ2-3
CDR3nt: TGCAGCGTCCAAGGACAGCCAGGCACAGATACGCAGTATTTT
CDR3aa: CSVQGQPGTDTQYF

v_gene: TRBV6-6
abundance: many
d_gene: TRBD2
len: 16
j_gene: TRBJ2-7
CDR3nt: TGTGCCAGCAGTTACTCAGGACTAGCGGGAGGTTACGAGCAGTACTTC
CDR3aa: CASSYSGLAGGYEQYF

v_gene: TRBV20-1
abundance: many
d_gene: -
len: 13
j_gene: TRBJ2-7
CDR3nt: TGCAGTGCTATTACAGGCGCATCCTACGAGCAGTACTTC
CDR3aa: CSAITGASYEQYF

v_gene: TRBV18
abundance: many
d_gene: -
len: 16
j_gene: TRBJ2-7
CDR3nt: TGTGCCAGCTCCCCGAATCCCGGGGTAGGGACCTACGAGCAGTACTTC
CDR3aa: CASSPNPGVGTYEQYF

v_gene: TRBV6-2/TRBV6-3
abundance: many
d_gene: -
len: 15
j_gene: TRBJ2-1
CDR3nt: TGTGCCAGCAGTTTGGGACTCATCCCACGGGATGAGCAGTTCTTC
CDR3aa: CASSLGLIPRDEQFF

v_gene: TRBV5-6
abundance: few
d_gene: TRBD1
len: 18
j_gene: TRBJ2-6
CDR3nt: TGTGCCAGCAGCTTAGCCGGGACAGTGGACTCTGGGGCCAACGTCCTGACTTTC
CDR3aa: CASSLAGTVDSGANVLTF

v_gene: TRBV29-1
abundance: many
d_gene: -
len: 13
j_gene: TRBJ1-1
CDR3nt: TGCAGCGTTGATTGGGGGGTCGTCACTGAAGCTTTCTTT
CDR3aa: CSVDWGVVTEAFF

v_gene: TRBV29-1
abundance: once
d_gene: -
len: 10
j_gene: TRBJ2-5
CDR3nt: TGCAGCGCCGCTCTTGAGACCCAGTACTTC
CDR3aa: CSAALETQYF

v_gene: TRBV20-1
abundance: many
d_gene: TRBD2
len: 15
j_gene: TRBJ2-5
CDR3nt: TGCAGTGCTGCCACCCCCCGACTAGCGGAAGAGACCCAGTACTTC
CDR3aa: CSAATPRLAEETQYF

v_gene: TRBV11-2
abundance: many
d_gene: -
len: 14
j_gene: TRBJ2-7
CDR3nt: TGTGCCAGCAGCCCCGATCCGGGCTCCTACGAGCAGTACTTC
CDR3aa: CASSPDPGSYEQYF

v_gene: TRBV5-1
abundance: few
d_gene: TRBD1
len: 15
j_gene: TRBJ2-3
CDR3nt: TGCGCCAGCAGCTCCCGCACAGGGGGCCAAGATACGCAGTATTTT
CDR3aa: CASSSRTGGQDTQYF

v_gene: TRBV12-3/TRBV12-4
abundance: few
d_gene: -
len: 14
j_gene: TRBJ1-4
CDR3nt: TGTGCCAGCAGTTTAGTTGGGGTTCGGGAAAAACTGTTTTTT
CDR3aa: CASSLVGVREKLFF

v_gene: TRBV20-1
abundance: many
d_gene: TRBD2
len: 13
j_gene: TRBJ2-1
CDR3nt: TGCAGTGCTGTGACTAGCGGGAGAAATGAGCAGTTCTTC
CDR3aa: CSAVTSGRNEQFF

v_gene: TRBV18
abundance: many
d_gene: TRBD2
len: 16
j_gene: TRBJ2-3
CDR3nt: TGTGCCAGCTCACCGGTCACTAGCGGGATTACAGATACGCAGTATTTT
CDR3aa: CASSPVTSGITDTQYF

v_gene: TRBV28
abundance: few
d_gene: TRBD2
len: 16
j_gene: TRBJ2-5
CDR3nt: TGTGCCAGCAGTTTGGGCGGGAGTGCGAATTGGGAGACCCAGTACTTC
CDR3aa: CASSLGGSANWETQYF

v_gene: TRBV25-1
abundance: medium-sized
d_gene: -
len: 13
j_gene: TRBJ1-3
CDR3nt: TGTGCCAGCAGTGGACGCTCTGGAAACACCATATATTTT
CDR3aa: CASSGRSGNTIYF